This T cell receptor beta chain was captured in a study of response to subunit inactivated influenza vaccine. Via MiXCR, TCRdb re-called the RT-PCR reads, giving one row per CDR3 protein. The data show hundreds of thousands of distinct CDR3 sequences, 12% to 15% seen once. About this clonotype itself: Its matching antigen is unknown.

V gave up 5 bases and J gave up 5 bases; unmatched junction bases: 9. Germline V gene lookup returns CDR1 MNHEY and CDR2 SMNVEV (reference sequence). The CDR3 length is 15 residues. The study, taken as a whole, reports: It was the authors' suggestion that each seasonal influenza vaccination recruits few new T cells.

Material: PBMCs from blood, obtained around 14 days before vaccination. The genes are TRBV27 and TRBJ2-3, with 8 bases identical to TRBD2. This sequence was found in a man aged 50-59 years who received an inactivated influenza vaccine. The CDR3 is CASSPTGTRKDTQYF. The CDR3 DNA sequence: TGTGCCAGCAGTCCTACCGGGACTAGAAAAGATACGCAGTATTTT.